The 28 T cell receptor beta chains listed next were all sequenced from one sample in a study of control samples from healthy donors and cancer patients. Profiled with immunoSEQ multiplex PCR; TCRdb holds only in-frame clones, not every one. The repertoire holds fewer than 200,000 clones, with approximately 92% as singletons. Sequencing was done on a sample of blood. These TCRs come from a man in his late teens or twenties in good health.

This chain joins TRBV9 and TRBJ2-2; 7 positions agree with TRBD1. The CDR3 consists of 17 residues. Germline V gene data show CDR1 as SGDLS and CDR2 as YYNGEE. V lost 4 bases, J lost 2 bases, and 11 bases stayed unmatched. The CDR3 DNA reads TGTGCCAGCAGCCACGGCCGGGACAGCTCAAACACCGGGGAGCTGTTTTTT. Encoded protein: CASSHGRDSSNTGELFF.

DNA of the CDR3: TGTGCCAGCAGTTGGACAGAAATTAATGAGCAGTTCTTC. Its translation is CASSWTEINEQFF. The chain is built from TRBV2 and TRBJ2-1; weak D call: TRBD1 (6 bases). From germline, CDR1 is SNHLY and CDR2 FYNNEI. This CDR3 comprises 13 residues. The V end was cut by 5 bases, the J end by 7 bases, with 12 bases between.

In its sample, this clone was seen once. This CDR3 is also generated by other DNA sequences in the sample. The chain links TRBV5-6 to TRBJ1-2, with D maybe TRBD1 (5 bases). The V end was cut by 3 bases, the J end by 8 bases, with 17 bases between. CDR3 length: 14 amino acids. CDR1 is SGHDT and CDR2 is YYEEEE in the germline V gene. The CDR3 region has the DNA TGTGCCAGCAGCTCGACCAATGGGGCTGTGGGCTACACCTTC. This translates into CASSSTNGAVGYTF. The entire variable domain, with the rest obtained from reference TRBV5-6 and TRBJ1-2, is as follows: DAGVTQSPTHLIKTRGQQVTLRCSPKSGHDTVSWYQQALGQGPQFIFQYYEEEERQRGNFPDRFSGHQFPNYSSELNVNALLLGDSALYLCASSSTNGAVGYTFGSGTRLTVV.

The chain joins TRBV18 to TRBJ1-1; D not resolved. The CDR3 runs 12 residues. The germline V gene has CDR1 KGHSH and CDR2 LQKENI. V lost 4 bases, J lost 0 bases, and 3 bases lay in between. Here the CDR3 DNA reads TGTGCCAGCTCACGCATGAACACTGAAGCTTTCTTT. Its translation is CASSRMNTEAFF.

The chain's CDR3 is CASSLLRGLLVGTEAFF. CDR3 nucleotide sequence: TGTGCCAGCAGCTTGTTAAGGGGGCTTCTAGTGGGTACTGAAGCTTTCTTT. The J gene is TRBJ1-1, the V gene TRBV5-4; 7 bases match TRBD1. The CDR3 runs 17 residues. The V segment lost 1 base and the J segment 5 bases; nucleotides outside the gene matches: 14. Germline V gene sequence: CDR1 SGHNT, CDR2 YYREEE (reference sequence). The entire variable domain, with the rest obtained from reference TRBV5-4 and TRBJ1-1, is as follows: ETGVTQSPTHLIKTRGQQVTLRCSSQSGHNTVSWYQQALGQGPQFIFQYYREEENGRGNFPPRFSGLQFPNYSSELNVNALELDDSALYLCASSLLRGLLVGTEAFFGQGTRLTVV.

J is TRBJ1-5 and V is TRBV3-1 (or the pseudogene TRBV3-2); D remains unclear. This CDR3 has 14 amino acids. V gave up 1 base and J gave up 5 bases, with 9 bases separating them. Germline assignment: CDR1 LGHDT and CDR2 YNNKEL (reference sequence). In DNA, the CDR3 is TGTGCCAGCAGCCAAGGAGGAATGGATCAGCCCCAGCATTTT. This codes for CASSQGGMDQPQHF.

This chain links TRBV9 with TRBJ1-2, with TRBD1 matching over 9 bases. Germline V gene data show CDR1 as SGDLS and CDR2 as YYNGEE. V shed 3 bases, J shed 8 bases, and the junction held 8 bases outside the gene matches. The length of the CDR3 is 14 residues. The CDR3 protein is CASSAGDRAVGYTF. The CDR3 DNA is TGTGCCAGCAGCGCGGGGGACAGGGCGGTGGGCTACACCTTC. Filled out from reference TRBV9 and TRBJ1-2, the complete variable domain reads DSGVTQTPKHLITATGQRVTLRCSPRSGDLSVYWYQQSLDQGLQFLIQYYNGEERAKGNILERFSAQQFPDLHSELNLSSLELGDSALYFCASSAGDRAVGYTFGSGTRLTVV.

This clone was seen a single time. This chain uses TRBV4-1 with TRBJ2-7; the D call may be TRBD1 or TRBD2 (5 bases each). The V end lost 2 bases, the J end lost 2 bases, and 10 bases lay between the germline ends. CDR1 is MGHRA, CDR2 YSYEKL, per germline. This CDR3 is built from 14 residues. CDR3 coding DNA: TGCGCCAGCAGCCAACGGGACGGGGCCTACGAGCAGTACTTC. Encoded protein: CASSQRDGAYEQYF.

V and J are TRBV2 and TRBJ2-7; 8 bases are a match to TRBD1. The CDR3 extends over 13 amino acids. The V and J ends lost 7 bases and 3 bases, in that order; junction bases with no gene match: 5. Germline-derived CDR1 and CDR2 are SNHLY and FYNNEI. Here the CDR3 reads CASTRTGYYEQYF. The CDR3, as DNA: TGTGCCAGCACCCGGACAGGGTACTACGAGCAGTACTTC.

The table lists this clone with a count of one. The chain employs TRBV7-6 and TRBJ2-1; D unclear. The CDR3 consists of 13 residues. Germline V lookup: CDR1 SGHVS, CDR2 FNYEAQ. V was trimmed by 5 bases and J by 6 bases, leaving 11 bases between them. The CDR3 region is CASSPTLGNEQFF. Written as DNA, the CDR3 is TGTGCCAGCAGCCCCACCTTGGGCAATGAGCAGTTCTTC.

This clone has just one count. V gene TRBV10-3 combines with J gene TRBJ1-2; a weak D match, TRBD1 (6 bases). V shed 10 bases and J shed 3 bases, with 15 bases lying between them. This CDR3 comprises 13 residues. From germline, CDR1 is ENHRY and CDR2 SYGVKD. CDR3 residues: CANSGTSDYGYTF. DNA for the CDR3: TGTGCCAACTCCGGGACATCAGACTATGGCTACACCTTC.

The rearrangement joins TRBV5-1 to TRBJ2-3; D tentatively reads TRBD1 or TRBD2 (6 bases each). V shed 4 bases and J shed 2 bases, with 14 bases lying between them. CDR3 length equals 15 residues. The V gene's germline CDR1 is SGHRS and CDR2 YFSETQ. In DNA form, the CDR3 reads TGCGCCAGCAGCCCGGGGGCCAGCTACACAGATACGCAGTATTTT. Translating gives CASSPGASYTDTQYF.

The chain uses TRBV5-4 and TRBJ1-1, with D tentatively TRBD1 (5 bases). Looked up from germline, CDR1 is SGHNT and CDR2 is YYREEE (reference sequence). Trimming shortened V by 5 bases and J by 0 bases, and 11 bases separated the two germline ends. The CDR3 is 14 amino acids. As DNA, the CDR3 is TGTGCCAGCAGTTTTGACAGACTGAACACTGAAGCTTTCTTT. Translated: CASSFDRLNTEAFF.

The chain recombines TRBV10-3 with TRBJ1-6; no clear D gene. V lost 2 bases, J lost 7 bases, and 6 bases lay in between. This CDR3 has 13 residues. The germline V gene has CDR1 ENHRY and CDR2 SYGVKD. CDR3 sequence (DNA): TGTGCCATCAGTGAGCTAGAAAATTCACCCCTCCACTTT. Protein product: CAISELENSPLHF.

Turning to this clone: A read error may be the cause here, since a much bigger clone is one base away. This same CDR3 is encoded by further DNA sequences in the sample. V is TRBV12-3 or TRBV12-4 and J is TRBJ2-2, with D perhaps matching TRBD2 (6 bases). This CDR3 has 12 residues. The V gene lost 6 bases and the J gene lost 6 bases, with 8 bases spanning the gap. The CDR3 nucleotides read TGTGCCAGCAGCTCGGGGGCCGGGGAGCTGTTTTTT. As protein: CASSSGAGELFF.

This clone was detected only once. This rearrangement joins TRBV7-3 to TRBJ1-4, with a weak D call TRBD1 (6 bases). The V end was cut by 5 bases, the J end by 5 bases, with 9 bases between. The germline CDR1 and CDR2 sequences are SGHTA and FQGTGA. The length of the CDR3 is 13 residues. The CDR3 DNA follows: TGTGCCAGCAGCCTCGGACAGAATGAAAAACTGTTTTTT. Translating gives CASSLGQNEKLFF.

The CDR3 nucleotides read TGCGCCAGCAGCTTGGTTGATACGAATGGCTACACCTTC. Its protein product is CASSLVDTNGYTF. The chain has TRBV5-1 and TRBJ1-2, with no clear D. CDR1 is SGHRS, CDR2 YFSETQ, per germline. CDR3 length: 13 residues. The germline V and J ends were trimmed by 0 bases and 6 bases, with 9 bases remaining between them.

The chain couples TRBV19 to TRBJ1-6, with 12 bases aligning to TRBD1. The germline gives CDR1 LNHDA, CDR2 SQIVND (reference sequence). This CDR3 contains 16 residues. The V segment lost 3 bases and the J segment 9 bases; nucleotides outside the gene matches: 6. The CDR3 sequence is CASSILGTGGGSPLHF. CDR3 nucleotide sequence: TGTGCCAGTAGTATCCTCGGGACAGGGGGCGGTTCACCCCTCCACTTT. The full variable domain, completed using reference TRBV19 and TRBJ1-6, is DGGITQSPKYLFRKEGQNVTLSCEQNLNHDAMYWYRQDPGQGLRLIYYSQIVNDFQKGDIAEGYSVSREKKESFPLTVTSAQKNPTAFYLCASSILGTGGGSPLHFGNGTRLTVT.

The rearrangement links TRBV3-1 (or the pseudogene TRBV3-2) to TRBJ2-5; 8 bases agree with TRBD2. CDR3 length equals 18 residues. In germline, CDR1 is LGHDT, CDR2 YNNKEL (reference sequence). V was clipped by 1 base and J by 4 bases; unmatched bases: 14. Written as DNA, the CDR3 is TGTGCCAGCAGCCAAGGATTAAACAAGCGGGGGATGCGAGAGACCCAGTACTTC. This encodes CASSQGLNKRGMRETQYF.

The V call is TRBV3-1 (or the pseudogene TRBV3-2), the J call TRBJ2-7; 9 bases fit TRBD1. The V gene end was trimmed by 3 bases and the J gene end by 1 base; junction bases not matched to a gene: 10. The CDR3 covers 17 residues. Germline V gives CDR1 LGHDT, CDR2 YNNKEL (reference sequence). CDR3 sequence: CASSQGTGGGGSYEQYF. The CDR3 DNA follows: TGTGCCAGCAGCCAGGGAACAGGGGGCGGGGGATCCTACGAGCAGTACTTC.

This chain uses TRBV6-5 with TRBJ2-3; D not resolved. This CDR3 has 15 residues. The V end was cut by 5 bases, the J end by 5 bases, with 17 bases between. Germline CDR1 MNHEY, CDR2 SVGAGI. CDR3 loop: CASSQVSPPGDTQYF. As DNA, the CDR3 is TGTGCCAGCAGTCAGGTCTCCCCTCCGGGAGATACGCAGTATTTT.

The chain couples TRBV2 to TRBJ1-2; TRBD1 agrees at 9 bases. Germline lookup yields CDR1 SNHLY and CDR2 FYNNEI. This CDR3 has 15 residues. Trimming cost V 2 bases and J 4 bases; bases outside gene matches: 5. The CDR3 DNA is TGTGCCAGCAGTGAAATACGGACAGGGGTCTATGGCTACACCTTC. Protein: CASSEIRTGVYGYTF.

CDR3 sequence reads: CASSQDPGSGANVLTF. The CDR3, as DNA: TGCGCCAGCAGCCAGGACCCGGGCTCTGGGGCCAACGTCCTGACTTTC. The chain combines TRBV5-1 with TRBJ2-6, with D unresolved. This CDR3 contains 16 residues. V dropped 4 bases and J dropped 0 bases, with 11 bases sitting between them. CDR1 SGHRS and CDR2 YFSETQ come from the germline V gene.

This chain uses TRBV25-1 with TRBJ2-3, with no clear D. Trimming cost V 7 bases and J 10 bases, with 18 bases left between them. The germline CDR1 and CDR2 sequences are MGHDK and SYGVNS. The CDR3 contains 13 residues. Here the CDR3 reads CASNNAFGLPQYF. The CDR3 region has the DNA TGTGCCAGCAATAATGCCTTCGGCCTTCCGCAGTATTTT.

The chain joins TRBV27 to TRBJ1-6, with D possibly being TRBD1 (5 bases). There are 16 residues in the CDR3. Germline V gene data show CDR1 as MNHEY and CDR2 as SMNVEV (reference sequence). Trimming left V 4 bases short and J 7 bases short, with 17 bases between. The CDR3 region has the DNA TGTGCCAGCAGTTCCTCCTTGTCAGGGAGGAATTCACCCCTCCACTTT. The encoded protein is CASSSSLSGRNSPLHF.

The J gene is TRBJ1-6, the V gene TRBV30; D ambiguous. The CDR3 spans 13 residues. The germline CDR1 and CDR2 sequences are GTSNPN and SVGIG (reference sequence). V shed 0 bases and J shed 8 bases, with 8 bases lying between them. In nucleotides, the CDR3 is TGTGCCTGGAGTGTCCAGGAAGATTCACCCCTCCACTTT. Protein sequence: CAWSVQEDSPLHF.

The gene calls are TRBV18 and TRBJ2-5; D may be TRBD2 (7 bases). Germline values: CDR1 KGHSH, CDR2 LQKENI. The CDR3 has 17 amino acids. Trimming removed 3 bases from V and 2 bases from J, with 19 bases in between. The CDR3 sequence is CASSPPNRGARQETQYF. DNA for the CDR3: TGTGCCAGCTCACCCCCCAACCGGGGGGCCCGACAAGAGACCCAGTACTTC. Using reference TRBV18 and TRBJ2-5 for the parts outside the CDR3, the full variable domain is NAGVMQNPRHLVRRRGQEARLRCSPMKGHSHVYWYRQLPEEGLKFMVYLQKENIIDESGMPKERFSAEFPKEGPSILRIQQVVRGDSAAYFCASSPPNRGARQETQYFGPGTRLLVL.

As DNA, the CDR3 is TGTGCCAGCAGCTTAGTAGGGGTAGATACGCAGTATTTT. It codes for CASSLVGVDTQYF. The chain links TRBV7-8 to TRBJ2-3; tentatively, D is TRBD1 (5 bases). The CDR3 runs to 13 residues. The ends were cut back, 1 base at V and 5 bases at J, with 7 bases in the middle. Looked up from germline, CDR1 is SGHVS and CDR2 is FQNEAQ. Looking up the rest from reference TRBV7-8 and TRBJ2-3 gives the full variable domain: GAGVSQSPRYKVAKRGQDVALRCDPISGHVSLFWYQQALGQGPEFLTYFQNEAQLDKSGLPSDRFFAERPEGSVSTLKIQRTQQEDSAVYLCASSLVGVDTQYFGPGTRLTVL.